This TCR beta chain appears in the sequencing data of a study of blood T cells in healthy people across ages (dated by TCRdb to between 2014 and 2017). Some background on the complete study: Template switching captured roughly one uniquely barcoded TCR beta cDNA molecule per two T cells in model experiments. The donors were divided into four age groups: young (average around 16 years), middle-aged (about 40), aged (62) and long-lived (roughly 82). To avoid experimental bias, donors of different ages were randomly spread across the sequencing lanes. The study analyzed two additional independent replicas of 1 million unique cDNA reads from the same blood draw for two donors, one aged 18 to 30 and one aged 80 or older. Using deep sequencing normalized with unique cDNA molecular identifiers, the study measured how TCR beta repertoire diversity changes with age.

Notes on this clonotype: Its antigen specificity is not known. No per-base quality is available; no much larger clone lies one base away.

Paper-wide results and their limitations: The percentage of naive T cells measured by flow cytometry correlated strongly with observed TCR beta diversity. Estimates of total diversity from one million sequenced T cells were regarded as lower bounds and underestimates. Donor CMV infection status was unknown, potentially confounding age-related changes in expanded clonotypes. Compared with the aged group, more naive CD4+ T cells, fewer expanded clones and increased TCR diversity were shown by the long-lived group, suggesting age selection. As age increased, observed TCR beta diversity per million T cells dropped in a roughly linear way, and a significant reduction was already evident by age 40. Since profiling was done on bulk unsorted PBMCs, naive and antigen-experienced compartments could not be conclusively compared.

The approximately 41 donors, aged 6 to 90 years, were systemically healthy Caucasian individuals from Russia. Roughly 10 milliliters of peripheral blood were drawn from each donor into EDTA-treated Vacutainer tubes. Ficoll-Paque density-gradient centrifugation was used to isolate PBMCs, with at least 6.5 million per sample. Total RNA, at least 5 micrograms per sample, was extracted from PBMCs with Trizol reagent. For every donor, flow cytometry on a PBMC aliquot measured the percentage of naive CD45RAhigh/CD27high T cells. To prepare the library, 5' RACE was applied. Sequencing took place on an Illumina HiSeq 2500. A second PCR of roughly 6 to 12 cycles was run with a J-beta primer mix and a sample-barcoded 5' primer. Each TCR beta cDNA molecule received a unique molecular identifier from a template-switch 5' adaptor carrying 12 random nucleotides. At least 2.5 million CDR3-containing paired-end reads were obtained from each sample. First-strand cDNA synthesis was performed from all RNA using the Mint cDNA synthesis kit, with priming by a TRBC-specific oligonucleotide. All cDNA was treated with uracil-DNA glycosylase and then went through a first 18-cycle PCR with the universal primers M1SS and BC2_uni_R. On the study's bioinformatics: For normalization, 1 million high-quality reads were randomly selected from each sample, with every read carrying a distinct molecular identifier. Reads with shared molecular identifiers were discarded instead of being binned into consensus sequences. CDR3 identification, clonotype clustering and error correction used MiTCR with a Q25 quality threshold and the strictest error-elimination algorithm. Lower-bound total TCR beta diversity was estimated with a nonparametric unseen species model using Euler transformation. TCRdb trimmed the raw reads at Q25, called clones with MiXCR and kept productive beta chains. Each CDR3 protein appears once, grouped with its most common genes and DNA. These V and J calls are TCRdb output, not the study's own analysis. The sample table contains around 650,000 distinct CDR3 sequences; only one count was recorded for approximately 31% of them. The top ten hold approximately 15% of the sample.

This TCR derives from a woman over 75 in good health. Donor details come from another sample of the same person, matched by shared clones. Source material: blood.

The CDR3 here reads CASRLTGTLHF. DNA sequence: TGTGCCAGCAGATTAACAGGGACCCTCCACTTT. Here the chain combines TRBV28 and TRBJ1-6; D gene: possibly TRBD1, on 6 matching bases. V gives up 6 bases and J gives up 14 bases, and the segment between their germline ends measures 11 bases. The CDR3 starts with the cysteine, ends with the phenylalanine, and has 11 residues. The DNA shown is the 33-base CDR3, in frame from base 1. CDR1 MDHEN and CDR2 SYDVKM are derived from the germline V gene.